This T cell receptor (beta chain) appears in the sequencing data of a study of T cells after yellow fever vaccination. Study findings and constraints: Among primary-vaccination clones, most reappeared after the booster, at about 95% for CD4 and about 90% for CD8. Only a small proportion of the clonotypes turned up in both the CD4 and the CD8 compartments, likely arising from convergent recombination.

Generation of TCR cDNA used 5'RACE template switching (which added a universal primer site and UMIs). TCRdb analysed the 5' RACE reads with MiXCR anew, one entry per CDR3 protein. The repertoire includes approximately 22,000 distinct CDR3 sequences, 4% to 6% of them detected once, and around 20% sits in the top ten. This clonotype showed up many times. Germline loops: CDR1 SNHLY, CDR2 FYNNEI. This CDR3 comprises 12 residues. Trimming removed 5 bases from V and 7 bases from J; junction bases left unmatched: 2. The specimen was PBMCs, either bulk or a sorted T-cell subset (CD4+, CD8+, memory, or dextramer-sorted; not recorded which), collected 35 to 50 days after the first yellow fever vaccination. The chain has TRBV2 and TRBJ1-1, with 9 bases matching TRBD1. The source of this sequence is a young man who received the YFV17D yellow fever vaccine. The CDR3 bases are TGTGCCAGCAGTTTGGACAGGGGTGAAGCTTTCTTT. Translation gives CASSLDRGEAFF.